One and the same sample provided the 13 T cell receptor beta chains below, sequenced in a study of T-cell memory formation after mild COVID-19. Each CDR3 protein gets one entry after TCRdb re-called the 5' RACE reads with MiXCR. The sample has about 340,000 distinct CDR3 sequences; approximately 15% are singletons. Sequencing input: PBMCs or a T cell subset sorted from them (not recorded which). These receptors all stem from a young man who had mild COVID-19 (a few samples of this study predate the infection). Cell type and time point are not known.

The table lists this clonotype with many counts. CDR3: CASSEGGSSSGANVLTF. Written as DNA, the CDR3 is TGTGCCAGCAGTGAAGGGGGCAGCTCCTCTGGGGCCAACGTCCTGACTTTC. The chain joins TRBV2 to TRBJ2-6, with D tentatively TRBD1 (5 bases). In germline, CDR1 is SNHLY, CDR2 FYNNEI. The CDR3 is made up of 17 amino acids. The germline V and J ends were trimmed by 1 base and 0 bases, with 10 bases remaining between them.

This clonotype was observed a few times. This CDR3 is CSVAPGQSEAFF. The CDR3 nucleotides are TGCAGCGTTGCCCCCGGGCAGAGTGAAGCTTTCTTT. The chain recombines TRBV29-1 with TRBJ1-1, with D hard to call. This CDR3 is 12 amino acids long. Germline V CDR1 and CDR2: SQVTM, ANQGSEA. V gave up 4 bases and J gave up 7 bases, with 13 bases separating them.

The chain joins TRBV20-1 to TRBJ2-1, with TRBD2 matching 9 bases. CDR1 and CDR2 from the germline V gene are DFQATT and SNEGSKA (reference sequence). The CDR3 covers 14 residues. V lost 6 bases, J lost 4 bases, and 7 bases stayed unmatched. CDR3 DNA sequence: TGCAGTGCCCAGAAGCTAGCGGGGTACAATGAGCAGTTCTTC. Its translation is CSAQKLAGYNEQFF.

The chain recombines TRBV20-1 with TRBJ2-5; D gene unclear. Germline V lookup: CDR1 DFQATT, CDR2 SNEGSKA (reference sequence). V was trimmed by 3 bases and J by 2 bases, leaving 13 bases between them. The CDR3 sequence is 14 residues long. The CDR3 reads CSARAPLGQETQYF. The DNA for the CDR3 is TGCAGTGCTAGGGCCCCGTTGGGACAAGAGACCCAGTACTTC.

In its sample, this clonotype was seen a few times. The chain has TRBV4-1 and TRBJ2-1, with no clear D. Germline CDR1 is MGHRA and CDR2 is YSYEKL. CDR3 length equals 14 residues. V lost 4 bases, J lost 6 bases, and 13 bases lay in between. The CDR3 loop reads CASSPAPRINEQFF. The CDR3 DNA sequence: TGCGCCAGCAGCCCCGCTCCCCGCATCAATGAGCAGTTCTTC.

This clonotype was counted ten times or more. The CDR3 reads CASSFGGTGELFF. The DNA for the CDR3 is TGTGCCAGCAGCTTCGGGGGCACCGGGGAGCTGTTTTTT. This sequence joins TRBV5-4 and TRBJ2-2; D possibly corresponds to TRBD2 (6 bases). The CDR3 covers 13 residues. Germline V gene lookup returns CDR1 SGHNT and CDR2 YYREEE (reference sequence). V lost 2 bases and J 4 bases, leaving 6 bases between the germline ends.

This clonotype was seen ten or more times. The J gene is TRBJ1-3, the V gene TRBV5-1; D is possibly TRBD1 (6 bases). CDR1 is SGHRS and CDR2 is YFSETQ in the germline V gene. V shed 4 bases and J shed 1 base, with 9 bases lying between them. The CDR3 runs to 14 residues. The DNA of the CDR3 is TGCGCCAGCAGCCTACAGGGATCTGGAAACACCATATATTTT. As protein: CASSLQGSGNTIYF. The complete variable domain, with remaining parts taken from reference TRBV5-1 and TRBJ1-3, reads KAGVTQTPRYLIKTRGQQVTLSCSPISGHRSVSWYQQTPGQGLQFLFEYFSETQRNKGNFPGRFSGRQFSNSRSEMNVSTLELGDSALYLCASSLQGSGNTIYFGEGSWLTVV.

This clonotype was detected only once. V is TRBV28 and J is TRBJ2-7, with D possibly called TRBD1 or TRBD2 (5 bases each). V lost 3 bases to trimming and J lost 6 bases, with 18 bases between them. The CDR3 runs 15 residues. Per germline, CDR1 MDHEN and CDR2 SYDVKM. The DNA for the CDR3 is TGTGCCAGCAGTTTCTCAGCCGGGACCCTAACCGAGCAGTACGTC. This gives the protein CASSFSAGTLTEQYV.

The chain recombines TRBV15 with TRBJ2-6, with 9 nucleotides matching TRBD1. This CDR3 region has 16 residues. Germline V gene sequence: CDR1 LNHNV, CDR2 YYDKDF (reference sequence). With 7 bases clipped from V and 4 bases from J, the junction kept 8 bases outside the gene matches. CDR3 nucleotides: TGTGCCACCACGGGACAGGGTGCGGTAGGGGCCAACGTCCTGACTTTC. It translates to CATTGQGAVGANVLTF.

The rearrangement links TRBV5-4 to TRBJ2-5; no reliable D call. This CDR3 spans 13 amino acids. Germline V gene sequence: CDR1 SGHNT, CDR2 YYREEE (reference sequence). The V end lost 0 bases, the J end lost 0 bases, and 3 bases lay between the germline ends. The CDR3 region has the DNA TGTGCCAGCAGCTTGGTCGACCAAGAGACCCAGTACTTC. This codes for CASSLVDQETQYF.

This clonotype has just a few counts. The chain uses TRBV10-3 and TRBJ2-6, with D unresolved. Germline CDR1 reads ENHRY; CDR2 reads SYGVKD. V was shortened by 7 bases and J by 4 bases, with 14 bases between the two germline ends. The CDR3 is made up of 15 amino acids. DNA of the CDR3: TGTGCCATCATGGTCGTGAACAGAGGGGCCAACGTCCTGACTTTC. This encodes CAIMVVNRGANVLTF.

This clonotype was recorded at least ten times. The rearrangement joins TRBV7-2 to TRBJ2-1; TRBD2 might be the D (6 bases). Germline values: CDR1 SGHTA, CDR2 FQGNSA. V dropped 7 bases and J dropped 8 bases, with 15 bases sitting between them. The CDR3 covers 13 residues. The CDR3 protein is CASTRGSSDEQFF. The CDR3 nucleotides are TGTGCCAGCACGCGGGGTTCGAGCGATGAGCAGTTCTTC.

The rearrangement joins TRBV7-8 to TRBJ2-7; D may match TRBD1 or TRBD2 (5 bases each). Between the trimmed V and J ends, which lost 0 bases and 2 bases, there was a span of 11 bases. Germline V lookup: CDR1 SGHVS, CDR2 FQNEAQ. The length of the CDR3 is 15 residues. The CDR3 spells CASSLAPGPTYEQYF. CDR3 DNA: TGTGCCAGCAGCTTAGCGCCGGGACCGACCTACGAGCAGTACTTC.